These 16 T cell receptor beta chains were all obtained from the same sample, sequenced in a study of cytotoxic CD8 clonotypes in ibrutinib-treated CLL (dated by TCRdb to 2020 to 2023). What the time point label conveys for this sample: approximately eleven months on ibrutinib. The method behind the library was the immunoSEQ multiplex PCR assay. Held by TCRdb, this immuneACCESS table contains in-frame sequences only and omits some clones. Under half of the omission traces to an unresolved V gene where checked; the cause of the rest is unknown. Present in this sample are 130,000 to 150,000 clones, more than 85% of which were seen just once. Under 14% of the sample goes to the ten largest clones. Material: PBMCs, obtained after 12 months of ibrutinib treatment. The receptors shown here come from a human donor with chronic lymphocytic leukemia.

This chain joins TRBV18 and TRBJ2-2, with unresolved D. The germline V gene encodes CDR1 KGHSH and CDR2 LQKENI. The CDR3 totals 16 residues. Trimming left V 6 bases short and J 0 bases short, with 14 bases between. For the CDR3, the DNA is TGTGCCAGCTCGAGACTTCCGACTTCGAACACCGGGGAGCTGTTTTTT. It yields the protein CASSRLPTSNTGELFF.

The chain uses TRBV9 and TRBJ2-7; D is ambiguous. This CDR3 spans 14 amino acids. With 2 bases removed from V and 2 bases from J, the gap between germline ends came to 11 bases. The germline V gene encodes CDR1 SGDLS and CDR2 YYNGEE. CDR3 sequence: CASSVWAVPYEQYF. In DNA, the CDR3 is TGTGCCAGCAGCGTGTGGGCGGTCCCCTACGAGCAGTACTTC.

The V and J genes are TRBV2 and TRBJ2-3, with a possible D match to TRBD2 (5 bases). CDR3 size: 13 residues. The germline V and J ends were trimmed by 10 bases and 2 bases, with 13 bases remaining between them. The germline V gene has CDR1 SNHLY and CDR2 FYNNEI. CDR3 coding DNA: TGTGCCAAAGTGAGGGAACTCACAGATACGCAGTATTTT. This codes for CAKVRELTDTQYF. The full variable domain, rest sourced from reference TRBV2 and TRBJ2-3, is EPEVTQTPSHQVTQMGQEVILRCVPISNHLYFYWYRQILGQKVEFLVSFYNNEISEKSEIFDDQFSVERPDGSNFTLKIRSTKLEDSAMYFCAKVRELTDTQYFGPGTRLTVL.

DNA for the CDR3: TGTGCCAGCGGGACTAGCGGGAGCAATGAGCAGTTCTTC. It translates to CASGTSGSNEQFF. The chain joins TRBV11-2 to TRBJ2-1; TRBD2 matches 14 bases. CDR1 and CDR2 (germline): SGHAT, FQNNGV. The V and J ends lost 8 bases and 6 bases, in that order; junction bases with no gene match: 0. There are 13 residues in the CDR3.

Regarding this clone: In the same sample, other DNA sequences code for this CDR3. The chain joins TRBV4-2 to TRBJ2-7; D is uncertain. Germline CDR1 LGHNA, CDR2 YNFKEQ. This CDR3 has 11 residues. The V end was cut by 0 bases, the J end by 6 bases, with 3 bases between. The CDR3 reads CASSQDSEQYF. Here the CDR3 DNA reads TGTGCCAGCAGCCAAGATTCCGAGCAGTACTTC.

The rearrangement links TRBV4-1 to TRBJ2-5; D possibly corresponds to TRBD1 (6 bases). CDR1 and CDR2 (germline): MGHRA, YSYEKL. CDR3 length: 17 amino acids. V was clipped by 0 bases and J by 5 bases, with 19 bases between them. The CDR3 here is CASSQDGSAGARETQYF. For the CDR3, the DNA is TGCGCCAGCAGCCAAGATGGTTCGGCAGGGGCTCGGGAGACCCAGTACTTC.

The chain uses TRBV19 and TRBJ1-1; no definite D call. The CDR3 runs to 13 residues. The germline V gene encodes CDR1 LNHDA and CDR2 SQIVND (reference sequence). Trimming shortened V by 4 bases and J by 3 bases, and 9 bases separated the two germline ends. CDR3 sequence (DNA): TGTGCCAGTAGTACGGGTAGGGACACTGAAGCTTTCTTT. This translates into CASSTGRDTEAFF.

The chain combines TRBV7-3 with TRBJ2-1, with TRBD2 matching 11 bases. With V trimmed by 5 bases and J by 4 bases, 4 bases remained unmatched. CDR3 length: 15 residues. CDR1 SGHTA and CDR2 FQGTGA come from the germline V gene. The CDR3 loop reads CASSNRLAGYNEQFF. CDR3 sequence (DNA): TGTGCCAGCAGCAACCGACTAGCGGGGTACAATGAGCAGTTCTTC.

The rearrangement joins TRBV11-2 to TRBJ2-1; 9 bases line up with TRBD2. The CDR3 spans 19 residues. From germline, CDR1 is SGHAT and CDR2 FQNNGV. Trimming took 1 base from V and 0 from J; bases not matched to a gene: 10. The CDR3 protein is CASSLVGGRAEYSYNEQFF. The CDR3 DNA sequence: TGTGCCAGCAGCTTAGTGGGCGGGAGGGCCGAATACTCCTACAATGAGCAGTTCTTC.

The DNA of the CDR3 is TGTGCCAGCTCATCCACCCAGACAGGGTTCGTTGAAAAACTGTTTTTT. Protein product: CASSSTQTGFVEKLFF. The gene calls are TRBV18 and TRBJ1-4; TRBD1 matches 7 bases. The CDR3 runs 16 residues. J lost 7 bases, V lost 5 bases, and 13 bases had no gene match. Per the germline V gene, CDR1 is KGHSH and CDR2 is LQKENI.

CDR3 DNA sequence: TGCAGTGCTAGATCAGGGGACGGCTACACCTTC. This sequence encodes CSARSGDGYTF. The chain couples TRBV20-1 to TRBJ1-2; tentative D call: TRBD1 (6 bases). This CDR3 spans 11 amino acids. Germline V gives CDR1 DFQATT, CDR2 SNEGSKA (reference sequence). Trimming removed 2 bases at V and 8 bases at J, with 9 bases between.

This chain uses TRBV7-3 with TRBJ2-2; D might be TRBD1 or TRBD2, each matching 5 bases. The germline CDR1 and CDR2 sequences are SGHTA and FQGTGA. The V end lost 1 base, the J end lost 5 bases, and 8 bases lay between the germline ends. The CDR3 is 14 amino acids. CDR3 sequence: CASSLNGGTGELFF. In nucleotides, the CDR3 is TGTGCCAGCAGCTTAAATGGGGGAACCGGGGAGCTGTTTTTT.

The gene calls are TRBV7-3 and TRBJ2-5; the D gene is possibly TRBD1 (5 bases). CDR3 length: 14 amino acids. Trimming shortened V by 2 bases and J by 0 bases, and 7 bases separated the two germline ends. The germline V gene has CDR1 SGHTA and CDR2 FQGTGA. The CDR3 bases are TGTGCCAGCAGCTTATCAGGGTACCAAGAGACCCAGTACTTC. It codes for CASSLSGYQETQYF.

The DNA for the CDR3 is TGTGCCAGCAGCTTTATGAGCTCCGGGGACTTTTCCACGGTCAATCAGCCCCAGCATTTT. Protein sequence: CASSFMSSGDFSTVNQPQHF. This chain connects TRBV7-3 to TRBJ1-5, with a tentative D call TRBD1 (5 bases). The V end lost 3 bases, the J end lost 3 bases, and 27 bases lay between the germline ends. The CDR3 runs 20 residues. The germline gives CDR1 SGHTA, CDR2 FQGTGA.

This chain uses TRBV6-1 with TRBJ2-1; TRBD2 aligns across 10 bases. V shed 6 bases, J shed 14 bases, and the junction held 7 bases outside the gene matches. The CDR3 runs 12 residues. The germline V gene encodes CDR1 MNHNS and CDR2 SASEGT. CDR3 sequence: CASRASGTSEFF. The CDR3 nucleotides are TGTGCCAGCAGAGCCTCCGGGACTAGCGAGTTCTTC.

V gene TRBV5-1 combines with J gene TRBJ1-1; D is unresolved. V lost 4 bases, J lost 4 bases, and 14 bases lay in between. The CDR3 spans 14 residues. Per the germline V gene, CDR1 is SGHRS and CDR2 is YFSETQ. The CDR3 nucleotides are TGCGCCAGCAGCCTCCTAAGACTGAGCACTGAAGCTTTCTTT. Protein: CASSLLRLSTEAFF.